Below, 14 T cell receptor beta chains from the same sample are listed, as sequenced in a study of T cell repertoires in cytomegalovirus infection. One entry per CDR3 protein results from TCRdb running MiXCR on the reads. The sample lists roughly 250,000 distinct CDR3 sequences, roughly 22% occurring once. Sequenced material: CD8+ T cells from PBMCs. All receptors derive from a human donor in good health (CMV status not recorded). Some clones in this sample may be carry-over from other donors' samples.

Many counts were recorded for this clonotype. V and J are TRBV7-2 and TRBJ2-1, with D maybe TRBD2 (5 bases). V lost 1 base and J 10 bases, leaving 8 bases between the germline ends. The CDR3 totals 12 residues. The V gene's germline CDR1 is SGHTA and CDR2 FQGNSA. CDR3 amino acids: CASSLESGEQFF. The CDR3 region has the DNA TGTGCCAGCAGCTTAGAGTCGGGGGAGCAGTTCTTC.

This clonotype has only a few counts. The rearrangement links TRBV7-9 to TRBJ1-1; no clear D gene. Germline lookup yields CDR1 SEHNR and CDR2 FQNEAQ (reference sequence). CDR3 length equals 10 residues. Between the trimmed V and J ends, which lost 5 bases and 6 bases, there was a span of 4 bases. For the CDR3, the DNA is TGTGCCAGCAGCCCACCTGAAGCTTTCTTT. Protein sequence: CASSPPEAFF.

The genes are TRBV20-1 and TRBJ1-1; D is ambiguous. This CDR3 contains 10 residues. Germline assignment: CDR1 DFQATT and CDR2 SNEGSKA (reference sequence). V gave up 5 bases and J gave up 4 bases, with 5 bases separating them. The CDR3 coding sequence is TGCAGTGCTCTGTCCACTGAAGCTTTCTTT. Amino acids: CSALSTEAFF.

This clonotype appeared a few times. CDR3 nucleotides: TGTGCCAGCAGCCAAGATCATAGGACCGGGACGAACACTGAAGCTTTCTTT. Translated, it gives CASSQDHRTGTNTEAFF. V is TRBV4-2 and J is TRBJ1-1; D might be TRBD1 (5 bases). The CDR3 consists of 17 residues. The V and J ends lost 0 bases and 1 base respectively, with 15 bases between them. Looked up from germline, CDR1 is LGHNA and CDR2 is YNFKEQ.

The CDR3 DNA sequence: TGTGCCAGCAGCCCCTTCGGGAGCCCGAGCTCCTACAATGAGCAGTTCTTC. It translates to CASSPFGSPSSYNEQFF. V and J are TRBV13 and TRBJ2-1; perhaps TRBD2 as D (6 bases). The CDR3 runs to 17 residues. From germline, CDR1 is PRHDT and CDR2 FYEKMQ (reference sequence). V gave up 5 bases and J gave up 0 bases, with 17 bases separating them.

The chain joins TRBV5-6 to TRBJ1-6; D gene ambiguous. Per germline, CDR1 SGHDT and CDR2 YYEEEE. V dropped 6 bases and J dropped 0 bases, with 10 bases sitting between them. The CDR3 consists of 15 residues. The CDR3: CASTWRSSYNSPLHF. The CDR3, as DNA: TGTGCCAGCACCTGGAGGAGCTCCTATAATTCACCCCTCCACTTT.

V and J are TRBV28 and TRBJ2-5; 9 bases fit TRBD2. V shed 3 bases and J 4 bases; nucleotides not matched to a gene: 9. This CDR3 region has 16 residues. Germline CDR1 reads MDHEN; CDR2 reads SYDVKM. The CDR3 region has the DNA TGTGCCAGCAGTTTCCCACCCAGCGGGGGGTTAGAGACCCAGTACTTC. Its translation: CASSFPPSGGLETQYF.

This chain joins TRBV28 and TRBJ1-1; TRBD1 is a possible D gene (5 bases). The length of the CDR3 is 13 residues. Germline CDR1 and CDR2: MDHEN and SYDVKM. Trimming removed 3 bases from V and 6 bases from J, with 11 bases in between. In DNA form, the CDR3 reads TGTGCCAGCAGTTTCCGGGGGTACGCTGAAGCTTTCTTT. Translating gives CASSFRGYAEAFF.

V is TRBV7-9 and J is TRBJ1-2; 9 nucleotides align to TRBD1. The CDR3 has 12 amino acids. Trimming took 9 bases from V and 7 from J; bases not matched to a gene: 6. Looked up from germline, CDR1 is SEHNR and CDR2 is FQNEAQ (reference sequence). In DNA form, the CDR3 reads TGTGCCAGTCAGGGACAGGGCTCTGGCTACACCTTC. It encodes CASQGQGSGYTF.

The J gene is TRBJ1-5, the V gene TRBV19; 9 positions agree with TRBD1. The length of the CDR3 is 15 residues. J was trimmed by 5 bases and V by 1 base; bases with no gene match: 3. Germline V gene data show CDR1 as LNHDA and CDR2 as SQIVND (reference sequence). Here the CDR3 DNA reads TGTGCCAGTAGTATAGGGGACAGGGCTTATCAGCCCCAGCATTTT. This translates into CASSIGDRAYQPQHF.

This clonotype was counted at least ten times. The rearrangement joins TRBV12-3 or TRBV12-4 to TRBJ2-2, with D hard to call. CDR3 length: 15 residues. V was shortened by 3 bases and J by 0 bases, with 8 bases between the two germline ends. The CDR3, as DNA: TGTGCCAGCAGTTTGGCCAGCCCGAACACCGGGGAGCTGTTTTTT. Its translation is CASSLASPNTGELFF.

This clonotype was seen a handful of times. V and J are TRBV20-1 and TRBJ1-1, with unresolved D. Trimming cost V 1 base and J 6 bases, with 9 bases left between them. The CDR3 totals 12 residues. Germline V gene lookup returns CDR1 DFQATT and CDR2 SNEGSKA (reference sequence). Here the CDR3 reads CSARAGFPEAFF. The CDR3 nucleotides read TGCAGTGCTAGAGCTGGATTCCCTGAAGCTTTCTTT.

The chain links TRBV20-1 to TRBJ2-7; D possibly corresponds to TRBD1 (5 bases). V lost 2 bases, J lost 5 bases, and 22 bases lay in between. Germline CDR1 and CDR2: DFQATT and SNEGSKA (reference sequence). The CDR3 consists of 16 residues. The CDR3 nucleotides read TGCAGTGCTAGATCCAAGGGGAAGACTCCAGGGAACGAGCAGTACTTC. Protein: CSARSKGKTPGNEQYF.

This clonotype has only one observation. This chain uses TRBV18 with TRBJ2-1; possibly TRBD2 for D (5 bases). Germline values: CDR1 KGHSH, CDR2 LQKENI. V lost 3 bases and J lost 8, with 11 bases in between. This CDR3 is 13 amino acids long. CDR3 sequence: CASSPSRRYEQFF. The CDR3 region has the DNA TGTGCCAGCTCACCCTCCCGGAGGTATGAGCAGTTCTTC.